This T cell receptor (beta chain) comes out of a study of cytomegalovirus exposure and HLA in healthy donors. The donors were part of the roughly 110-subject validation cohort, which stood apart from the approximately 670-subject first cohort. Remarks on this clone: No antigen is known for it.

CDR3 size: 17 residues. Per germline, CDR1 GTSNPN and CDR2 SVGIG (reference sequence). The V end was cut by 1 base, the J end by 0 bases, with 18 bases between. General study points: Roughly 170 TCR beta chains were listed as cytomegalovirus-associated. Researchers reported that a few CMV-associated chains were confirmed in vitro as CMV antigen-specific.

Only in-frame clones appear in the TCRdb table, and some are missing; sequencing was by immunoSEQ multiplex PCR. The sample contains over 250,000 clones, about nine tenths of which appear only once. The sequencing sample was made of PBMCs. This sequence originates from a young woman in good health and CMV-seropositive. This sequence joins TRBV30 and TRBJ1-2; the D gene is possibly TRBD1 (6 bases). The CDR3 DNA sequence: TGTGCCTGGAGTGCGGGCCCCCAGGGGCGATCTAACTATGGCTACACCTTC. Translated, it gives CAWSAGPQGRSNYGYTF.